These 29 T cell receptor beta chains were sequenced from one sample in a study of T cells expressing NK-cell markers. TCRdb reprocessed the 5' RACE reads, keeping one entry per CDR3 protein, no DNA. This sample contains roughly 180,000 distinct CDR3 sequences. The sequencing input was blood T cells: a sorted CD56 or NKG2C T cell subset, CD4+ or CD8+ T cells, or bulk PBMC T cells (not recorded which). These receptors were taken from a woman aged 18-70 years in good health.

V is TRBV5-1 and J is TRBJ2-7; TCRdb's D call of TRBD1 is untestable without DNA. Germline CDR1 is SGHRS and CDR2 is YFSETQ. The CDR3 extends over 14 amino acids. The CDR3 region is CASSPGQGAWEQYF.

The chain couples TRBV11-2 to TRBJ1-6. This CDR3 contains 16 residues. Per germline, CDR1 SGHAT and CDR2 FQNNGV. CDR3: CASTEGYGSYNSPLHF.

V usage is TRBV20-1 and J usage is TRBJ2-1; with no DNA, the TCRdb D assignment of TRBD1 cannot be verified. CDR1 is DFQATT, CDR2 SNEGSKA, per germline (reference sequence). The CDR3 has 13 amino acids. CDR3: CSGAQAGAGEQFF.

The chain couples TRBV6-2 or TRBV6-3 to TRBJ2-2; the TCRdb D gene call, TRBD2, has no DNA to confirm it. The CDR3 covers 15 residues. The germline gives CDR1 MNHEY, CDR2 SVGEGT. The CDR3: CASSLPLAGPGELFF.

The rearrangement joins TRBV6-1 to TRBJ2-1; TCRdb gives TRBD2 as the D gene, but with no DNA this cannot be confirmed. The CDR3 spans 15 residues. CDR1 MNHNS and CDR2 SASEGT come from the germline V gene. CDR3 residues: CASYSGTSGSGEQFF.

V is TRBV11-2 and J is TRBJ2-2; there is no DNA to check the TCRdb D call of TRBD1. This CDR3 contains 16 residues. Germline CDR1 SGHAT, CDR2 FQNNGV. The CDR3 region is CASSPGTDPNTGELFF.

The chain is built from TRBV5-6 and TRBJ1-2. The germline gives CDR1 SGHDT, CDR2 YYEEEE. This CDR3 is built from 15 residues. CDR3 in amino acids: CASSGRARISYGYTF.

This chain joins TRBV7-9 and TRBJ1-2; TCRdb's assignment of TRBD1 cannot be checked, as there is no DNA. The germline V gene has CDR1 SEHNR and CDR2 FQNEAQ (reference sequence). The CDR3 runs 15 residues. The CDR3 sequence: CASSPRASSNYGYTF.

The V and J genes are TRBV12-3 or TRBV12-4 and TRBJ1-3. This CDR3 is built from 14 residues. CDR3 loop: CASSFGVSGNTIYF.

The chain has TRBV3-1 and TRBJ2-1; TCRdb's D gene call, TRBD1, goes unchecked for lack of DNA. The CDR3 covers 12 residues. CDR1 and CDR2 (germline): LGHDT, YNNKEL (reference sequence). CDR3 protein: CASSQVGGEQFF.

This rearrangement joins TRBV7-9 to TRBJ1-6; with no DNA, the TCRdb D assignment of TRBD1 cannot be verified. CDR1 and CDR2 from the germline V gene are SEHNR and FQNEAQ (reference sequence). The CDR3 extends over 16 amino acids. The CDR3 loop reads CASSMTGGEYNSPLHF.

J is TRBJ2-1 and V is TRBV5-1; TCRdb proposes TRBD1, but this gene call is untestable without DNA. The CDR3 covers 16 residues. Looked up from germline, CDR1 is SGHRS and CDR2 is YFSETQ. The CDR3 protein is CASSVPRRTGVNEQFF.

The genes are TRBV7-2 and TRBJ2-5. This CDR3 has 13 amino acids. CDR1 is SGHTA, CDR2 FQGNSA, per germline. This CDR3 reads CASSYSDQETQYF. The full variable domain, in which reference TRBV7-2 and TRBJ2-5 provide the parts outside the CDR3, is GAGVSQSPSNKVTEKGKDVELRCDPISGHTALYWYRQSLGQGLEFLIYFQGNSAPDKSGLPSDRFSAERTGGSVSTLTIQRTQQEDSAVYLCASSYSDQETQYFGPGTRLLVL.

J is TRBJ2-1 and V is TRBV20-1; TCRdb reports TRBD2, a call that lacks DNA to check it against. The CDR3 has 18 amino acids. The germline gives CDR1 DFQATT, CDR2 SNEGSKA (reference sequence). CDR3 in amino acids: CSARGTSGTRSSYNEQFF.

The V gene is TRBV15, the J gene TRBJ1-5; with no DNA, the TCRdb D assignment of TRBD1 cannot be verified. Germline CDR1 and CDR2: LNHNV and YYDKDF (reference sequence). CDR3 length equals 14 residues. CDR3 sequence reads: CATSPGGGNQPQHF.

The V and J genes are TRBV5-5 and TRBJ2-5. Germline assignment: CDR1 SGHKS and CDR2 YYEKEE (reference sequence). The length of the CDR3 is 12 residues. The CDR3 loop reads CASSLWGETQYF.

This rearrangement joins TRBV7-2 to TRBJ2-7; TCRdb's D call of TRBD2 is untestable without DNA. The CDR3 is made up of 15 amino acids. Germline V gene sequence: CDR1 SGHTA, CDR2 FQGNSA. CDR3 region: CASSLGSSGRYEQYF.

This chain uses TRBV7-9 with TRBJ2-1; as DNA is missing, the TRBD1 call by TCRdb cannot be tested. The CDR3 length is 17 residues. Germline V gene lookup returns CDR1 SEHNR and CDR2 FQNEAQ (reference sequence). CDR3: CASSLSRTGTDNNEQFF.

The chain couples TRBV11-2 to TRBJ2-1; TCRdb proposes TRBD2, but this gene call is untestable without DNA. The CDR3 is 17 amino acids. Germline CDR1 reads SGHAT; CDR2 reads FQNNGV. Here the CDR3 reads CASSKNQLLAGYNEQFF. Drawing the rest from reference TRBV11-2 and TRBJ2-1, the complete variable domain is EAGVAQSPRYKIIEKRQSVAFWCNPISGHATLYWYQQILGQGPKLLIQFQNNGVVDDSQLPKDRFSAERLKGVDSTLKIQPAKLEDSAVYLCASSKNQLLAGYNEQFFGPGTRLTVL.

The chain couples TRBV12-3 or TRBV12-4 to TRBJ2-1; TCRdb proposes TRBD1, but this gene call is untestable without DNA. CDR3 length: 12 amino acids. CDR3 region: CASSYRGRGQFF.

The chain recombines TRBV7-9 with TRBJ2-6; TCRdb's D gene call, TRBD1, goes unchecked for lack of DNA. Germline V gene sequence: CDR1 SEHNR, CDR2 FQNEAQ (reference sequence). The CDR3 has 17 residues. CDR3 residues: CASSLENTREWANVLTF.

The CDR3 loop reads CASSSRDKSFF. This rearrangement joins TRBV12-3 or TRBV12-4 to TRBJ1-1; the TCRdb call, TRBD1, lacks DNA for checking. The CDR3 spans 11 residues.

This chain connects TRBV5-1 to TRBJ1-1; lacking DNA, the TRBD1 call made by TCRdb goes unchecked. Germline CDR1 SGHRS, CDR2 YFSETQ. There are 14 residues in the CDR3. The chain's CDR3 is CASSRVRGGTEAFF.

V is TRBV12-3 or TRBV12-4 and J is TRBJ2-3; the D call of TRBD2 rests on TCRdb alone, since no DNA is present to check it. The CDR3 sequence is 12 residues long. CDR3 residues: CASTEGEDTQYF.

The chain's CDR3 is CASSLTSSGGYEQYF. The chain joins TRBV12-3 or TRBV12-4 to TRBJ2-7; TCRdb names TRBD2, which stays unverified in the absence of DNA. This CDR3 is built from 15 residues.

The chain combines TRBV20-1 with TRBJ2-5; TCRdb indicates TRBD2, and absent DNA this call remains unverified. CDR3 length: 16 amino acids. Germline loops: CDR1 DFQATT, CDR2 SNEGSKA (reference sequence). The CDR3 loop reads CSVPTSGGRRGETQYF.

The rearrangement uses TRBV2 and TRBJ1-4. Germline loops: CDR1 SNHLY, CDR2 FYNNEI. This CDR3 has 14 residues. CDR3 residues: CASRQTAVNEKLFF.

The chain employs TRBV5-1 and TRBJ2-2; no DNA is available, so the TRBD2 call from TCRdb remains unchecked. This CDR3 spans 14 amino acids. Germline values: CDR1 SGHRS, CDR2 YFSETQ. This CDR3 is CASLPGTATGELFF.

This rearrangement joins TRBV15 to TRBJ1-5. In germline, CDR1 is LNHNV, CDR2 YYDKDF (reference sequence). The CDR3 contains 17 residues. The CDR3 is CATSRDGEVGPDQPQHF.